The next 30 T cell receptor beta chains were all read from a single sample in a study of T-cell memory formation after mild COVID-19 (dated by TCRdb to the early 2020s). The library came from 5' RACE. This sample was sequenced with an Illumina NovaSeq 6000. TCRdb reprocessing: public reads trimmed at Q25 with fastp, clones called with MiXCR, in-frame beta chains kept. Each entry merges the rows of one CDR3 protein and shows their most common DNA and genes. In all, the sample holds about 110,000 distinct CDR3 sequences, and 15% to 20% of those were seen once. Of the sample, around 5.1% is held by the ten largest clones. What was sequenced was PBMCs or a T cell subset sorted from them (not recorded which). The receptors derive from a man aged 18-30 years who had mild COVID-19 (a few samples of this study predate the infection). The sample titles of this study are shuffled in the database, so cell type and time point are left out; the donor was told from shared clones.

This clonotype was detected only a few times. J is TRBJ2-5 and V is TRBV7-9; 12 nucleotides line up with TRBD1. In germline, CDR1 is SEHNR, CDR2 FQNEAQ (reference sequence). The CDR3 covers 16 residues. The V gene end was trimmed by 5 bases and the J gene end by 2 bases; junction bases not matched to a gene: 6. CDR3 nucleotide sequence: TGTGCCAGCAGCCCCGGGGACAGGGGGCAGCAAGAGACCCAGTACTTC. It specifies CASSPGDRGQQETQYF.

This clonotype was found once. The rearrangement uses TRBV9 and TRBJ1-6, with D possibly matching TRBD1 (6 bases). CDR1 and CDR2 (germline): SGDLS, YYNGEE. CDR3 size: 15 residues. Trimming shortened V by 0 bases and J by 12 bases, and 16 bases separated the two germline ends. CDR3 coding DNA: TGTGCCAGCAGCGTAGATCAGGGGACGGGACAACCCCTCCACTTT. The encoded protein is CASSVDQGTGQPLHF.

There are a few counts of this clonotype. The chain uses TRBV6-5 and TRBJ2-7; possibly TRBD2 for D (5 bases). This CDR3 comprises 14 residues. Trimming shortened V by 6 bases and J by 2 bases, and 14 bases separated the two germline ends. CDR1 and CDR2 (germline): MNHEY, SVGAGI. CDR3: CASSPRRATYEQYV. CDR3 in DNA: TGTGCCAGCAGCCCTCGGCGGGCCACCTACGAGCAGTACGTC.

The rearrangement uses TRBV4-3 and TRBJ2-3; 11 nucleotides agree with TRBD2. Germline loops: CDR1 LGHNA, CDR2 YSLEER. The junction had 3 bases not matched to a gene; V was cut back by 3 bases and J by 4 bases. CDR3 length equals 15 residues. CDR3 DNA: TGCGCCAGCAGCCAGGTAGCGGGGGGGGCAGATACGCAGTATTTT. Translating gives CASSQVAGGADTQYF.

The CDR3 protein is CASFPSGVTGELFF. The CDR3 nucleotides read TGTGCCAGTTTCCCCTCAGGGGTCACCGGGGAGCTGTTTTTT. The chain carries TRBV28 and TRBJ2-2; D is perhaps TRBD1 (6 bases). V was clipped by 9 bases and J by 4 bases, with 15 bases between them. CDR3 length: 14 amino acids. Germline CDR1 reads MDHEN; CDR2 reads SYDVKM.

This chain links TRBV2 with TRBJ1-2; D is undetermined. The germline V gene encodes CDR1 SNHLY and CDR2 FYNNEI. The CDR3 sequence is 15 residues long. Trimming took off 2 bases at V and 4 bases at J, with 14 bases between the two ends. Here the CDR3 reads CASSELANLPYGYTF. CDR3 sequence (DNA): TGTGCCAGCAGTGAATTGGCGAACTTACCCTATGGCTACACCTTC.

The chain carries TRBV28 and TRBJ1-2; D is uncertain. This CDR3 region has 12 residues. The V end lost 7 bases, the J end lost 8 bases, and 14 bases lay between the germline ends. Germline loops: CDR1 MDHEN, CDR2 SYDVKM. The CDR3 bases are TGTGCCAGCACCGCGGTCGATAGGGGCTACACCTTC. Its protein product is CASTAVDRGYTF.

The J gene is TRBJ2-7, the V gene TRBV7-9; possible D gene TRBD1, 5 bases. CDR1 is SEHNR, CDR2 FQNEAQ, per germline (reference sequence). V was shortened by 1 base and J by 3 bases, with 10 bases between the two germline ends. This CDR3 contains 14 residues. The CDR3 DNA sequence: TGTGCCAGCAGCTTAGGAGTGGGGCTCTACGAGCAGTACTTC. Its translation is CASSLGVGLYEQYF.

The rearrangement links TRBV6-5 to TRBJ1-2; D is undetermined. Per the germline V gene, CDR1 is MNHEY and CDR2 is SVGAGI. V lost 5 bases to trimming and J lost 0 bases, with 10 bases between them. CDR3 length: 14 residues. CDR3 coding DNA: TGTGCCAGCAGTCCCAGTCGGGCTAACTATGGCTACACCTTC. This encodes CASSPSRANYGYTF.

This clonotype was observed many times. This rearrangement joins TRBV27 to TRBJ2-2; no definite D call. The V gene lost 5 bases and the J gene lost 0 bases, with 10 bases spanning the gap. The CDR3 spans 15 residues. Germline loops: CDR1 MNHEY, CDR2 SMNVEV (reference sequence). CDR3 in amino acids: CASSTNGPNTGELFF. CDR3 sequence (DNA): TGTGCCAGCAGTACCAATGGGCCGAACACCGGGGAGCTGTTTTTT.

This clonotype occurred many times. This chain joins TRBV7-8 and TRBJ2-1; D is uncertain. In germline, CDR1 is SGHVS, CDR2 FQNEAQ. The germline V and J ends were trimmed by 1 base and 7 bases, with 11 bases remaining between them. The CDR3 is 14 amino acids. The CDR3 nucleotides are TGTGCCAGCAGCTTAGTGGTGGGCCCTAATGAGCAGTTCTTC. Translating it yields CASSLVVGPNEQFF.

This clonotype was detected a few times. The gene calls are TRBV20-1 and TRBJ2-7; TRBD1 matches at 7 bases. Germline lookup yields CDR1 DFQATT and CDR2 SNEGSKA (reference sequence). Trimming cost V 5 bases and J 6 bases; bases outside gene matches: 10. The CDR3 covers 13 residues. CDR3: CSAAGTVSGEQYF. CDR3 in DNA: TGCAGTGCTGCCGGGACAGTGTCGGGCGAGCAGTACTTC.

The V call is TRBV7-9, the J call TRBJ1-3, with no clear D. The germline V gene has CDR1 SEHNR and CDR2 FQNEAQ (reference sequence). CDR3 size: 13 residues. V was clipped by 5 bases and J by 2 bases, with 7 bases between them. The CDR3, as DNA: TGTGCCAGCAGCCTGAATACTGGAAACACCATATATTTT. This gives the protein CASSLNTGNTIYF.

This clonotype has a handful of counts. CDR3 in amino acids: CASSPQGHYEQYF. The CDR3 DNA reads TGTGCCAGCTCACCTCAGGGACACTACGAGCAGTACTTC. This chain joins TRBV18 and TRBJ2-7, with a tentative D call TRBD1 (6 bases). The CDR3 loop spans 13 amino acids. CDR1 is KGHSH and CDR2 is LQKENI in the germline V gene. Trimming removed 3 bases at V and 3 bases at J, with 9 bases between.

This clonotype turned up a few times. The J gene is TRBJ1-1, the V gene TRBV29-1, with 7 bases identical to TRBD1. V lost 4 bases and J lost 5; bases outside the gene matches: 7. The CDR3 has 13 residues. The V gene's germline CDR1 is SQVTM and CDR2 ANQGSEA. CDR3: CSVGARGRTEAFF. The CDR3 bases are TGCAGCGTTGGGGCCAGGGGGAGAACTGAAGCTTTCTTT.

This rearrangement joins TRBV7-9 to TRBJ2-3; TRBD2 agrees at 10 bases. J lost 6 bases, V lost 5 bases, and 5 bases had no gene match. Germline V CDR1 and CDR2: SEHNR, FQNEAQ (reference sequence). The CDR3 loop spans 14 amino acids. The CDR3 DNA is TGTGCCAGCAGCGCTCGGACTAGCGGCGATACGCAGTATTTT. The encoded protein is CASSARTSGDTQYF.

The chain joins TRBV4-3 to TRBJ1-1; D gene uncertain. The CDR3 spans 14 residues. V was cut by 1 base and J by 2 bases, with 8 bases left in between. Germline V gene lookup returns CDR1 LGHNA and CDR2 YSLEER. Written as DNA, the CDR3 is TGCGCCAGCAGCCAAGGATTCAGCAACACTGAAGCTTTCTTT. It yields the protein CASSQGFSNTEAFF.

This clonotype was counted a few times. This chain links TRBV4-1 with TRBJ2-7, with 9 bases identical to TRBD1. The V and J ends lost 1 base and 6 bases, in that order; junction bases with no gene match: 1. The length of the CDR3 is 13 residues. Per germline, CDR1 MGHRA and CDR2 YSYEKL. The CDR3 protein is CASSQGDRAEQYV. CDR3 in DNA: TGCGCCAGCAGCCAAGGGGACAGGGCCGAGCAGTACGTC.

This clonotype was seen more than once but under ten times. The chain has TRBV6-1 and TRBJ2-7; 12 bases match TRBD1. Germline loops: CDR1 MNHNS, CDR2 SASEGT. CDR3 length equals 14 residues. The junction had 7 bases not matched to a gene; V was cut back by 9 bases and J by 4 bases. The DNA of the CDR3 is TGTGCCAGTAACCGGGACAGGGGGCGGTACGAGCAGTACTTC. This encodes CASNRDRGRYEQYF.

The table lists this clonotype with a few counts. The rearrangement uses TRBV4-3 and TRBJ2-6; 9 bases are shared with TRBD1. This CDR3 contains 16 residues. Germline CDR1 and CDR2: LGHNA and YSLEER. V shed 1 base and J 3 bases; nucleotides not matched to a gene: 1. The CDR3 is CASSQGQGVGANVLTF. The CDR3 DNA reads as TGCGCCAGCAGCCAAGGACAGGGGGTTGGGGCCAACGTCCTGACTTTC.

The sample holds a few counts of this clonotype. V gene TRBV5-1 combines with J gene TRBJ2-4, with 8 bases identical to TRBD1. Germline V gene data show CDR1 as SGHRS and CDR2 as YFSETQ. The CDR3 has 13 amino acids. J lost 6 bases, V lost 6 bases, and 5 bases had no gene match. The CDR3: CASTEQGVNIQYF. CDR3 DNA: TGCGCCAGCACCGAACAGGGGGTAAACATTCAGTACTTC.

This clonotype was seen only a few times. The V gene is TRBV20-1, the J gene TRBJ1-2, with 10 bases fitting TRBD1. The germline gives CDR1 DFQATT, CDR2 SNEGSKA (reference sequence). This CDR3 is built from 19 residues. V lost 0 bases to trimming and J lost 5 bases; unmatched junction nucleotides: 18. CDR3 region: CSARERIRDRGSLLYGYTF. CDR3 DNA sequence: TGCAGTGCTAGAGAGAGAATCCGGGACAGGGGAAGCCTCCTATATGGCTACACCTTC.

The chain combines TRBV27 with TRBJ2-3, with 10 nucleotides matching TRBD2. Germline V gene lookup returns CDR1 MNHEY and CDR2 SMNVEV (reference sequence). This CDR3 comprises 15 residues. V trimming: 8 bases; J trimming: 0 bases; junction bases outside the gene matches: 5. The CDR3 is CASRSGGVSTDTQYF. The CDR3 DNA is TGTGCCAGCCGAAGCGGGGGGGTAAGCACAGATACGCAGTATTTT.

This clonotype appeared a few times. The chain carries TRBV5-5 and TRBJ2-7, with D possibly TRBD1 on 6 matching bases. The CDR3 extends over 15 amino acids. CDR1 SGHKS and CDR2 YYEKEE come from the germline V gene (reference sequence). Deletions cut 1 base from V and 5 bases from J, with 16 bases between. The CDR3 sequence: CASSLRAGEWDEQYF. DNA for the CDR3: TGTGCCAGCAGCTTGAGGGCAGGGGAATGGGACGAGCAGTACTTC.

V usage is TRBV6-4 and J usage is TRBJ2-1; 10 nucleotides match TRBD2. V trimming: 3 bases; J trimming: 8 bases; junction bases outside the gene matches: 7. The CDR3 contains 15 residues. Germline CDR1 reads MRHNA; CDR2 reads SNTAGT. The CDR3 spells CASSDRLAGLDEQFF. In nucleotides, the CDR3 is TGTGCCAGCAGTGATCGACTAGCGGGTCTGGATGAGCAGTTCTTC.

This clonotype was observed a handful of times. The CDR3 is CASSLEGGRVFYGYTF. The CDR3 coding sequence is TGCGCCAGCAGCCTCGAAGGGGGCAGGGTGTTCTATGGCTACACCTTC. The chain employs TRBV4-1 and TRBJ1-2; 7 bases match TRBD1. The V and J ends lost 4 bases and 4 bases, in that order; junction bases with no gene match: 12. This CDR3 region has 16 residues. Looked up from germline, CDR1 is MGHRA and CDR2 is YSYEKL.

The J gene is TRBJ2-7, the V gene TRBV7-2, with D uncertain. The germline CDR1 and CDR2 sequences are SGHTA and FQGNSA. Trimming pared 3 bases from V and 4 bases from J, leaving 10 bases between. This CDR3 has 13 residues. This CDR3 reads CASSFLVGYEQYF. CDR3 bases: TGTGCCAGCAGCTTTCTAGTAGGGTACGAGCAGTACTTC.

This clonotype was seen repeatedly, ten times or more. The V call is TRBV24-1, the J call TRBJ2-3; D is uncertain. The CDR3 has 12 residues. Trimming shortened V by 5 bases and J by 0 bases, and 2 bases separated the two germline ends. Per germline, CDR1 KGHDR and CDR2 SFDVKD. CDR3 sequence (DNA): TGTGCCACCAGTGGGAGCACAGATACGCAGTATTTT. It yields the protein CATSGSTDTQYF.

The table lists this clonotype with many counts. The chain combines TRBV5-1 with TRBJ2-1; 7 bases map to TRBD2. The CDR3 is made up of 13 amino acids. J gave up 9 bases and V 2 bases, and 5 bases lay outside the gene matches. Germline-derived CDR1 and CDR2 are SGHRS and YFSETQ. This CDR3 reads CASSFEAGTEQFF. The CDR3 bases are TGCGCCAGCAGCTTCGAAGCGGGGACTGAGCAGTTCTTC.

The chain's CDR3 is CASRSEASGHLSPSWNTGELFF. The CDR3 bases are TGTGCCAGCAGGTCTGAGGCTTCGGGACACCTCTCTCCGAGTTGGAACACCGGGGAGCTGTTTTTT. The chain couples TRBV2 to TRBJ2-2; tentative D call: TRBD1 (6 bases). Germline values: CDR1 SNHLY, CDR2 FYNNEI. This CDR3 has 22 amino acids. V gave up 6 bases and J gave up 1 base, with 33 bases separating them.